This is a list of T cell receptor beta chains from one sample in a study of OX40 agonist ivuxolimab in advanced cancers. Sequencing used immunoSEQ multiplex PCR; TCRdb keeps in-frame clones, though not all of them. The sample yields about 84,000 clones, roughly 84% seen once. Sequenced material: CD4+ or CD8+ T cells sorted from blood, taken in a trial of the OX40 agonist ivuxolimab. The receptors derive from an adult with an advanced solid tumor such as melanoma, head and neck, liver or kidney cancer. The conserved cysteine and the conserved F or W are not part of the CDR3 here. Fields, in order: J gene, clone size, V gene, CDR3 protein. Expanded clones are given a class, and other clones once, few, many or no size at all.

J: TRBJ1-2; size: NA; V: TRBV4-2; CDR3: ASSQVLRENGYT
J: TRBJ1-1; size: NA; V: TRBV10-3; CDR3: AISGGSMMNTEAF
J: TRBJ1-5; size: NA; V: TRBV14; CDR3: ASSQIPGTGGGNQPQH
J: TRBJ2-1; size: NA; V: TRBV30; CDR3: AWSVGSRVQF
J: TRBJ1-5; size: NA; V: TRBV7-2; CDR3: ASSRGGGRIQPQH
J: TRBJ1-2; size: NA; V: TRBV5-8; CDR3: ASSLGYFRPRHDYGYT
J: TRBJ1-4; size: NA; V: TRBV28; CDR3: ASRTAGREKLF
J: TRBJ2-2; size: NA; V: TRBV28; CDR3: ASSPRQTTGELF
J: TRBJ2-1; size: NA; V: TRBV4-3; CDR3: ASSQVGAGAYNEQF
J: TRBJ1-1; size: NA; V: TRBV11-2; CDR3: ASSQSSRTEAF
J: TRBJ2-6; size: NA; V: TRBV4-2; CDR3: ASSQGYREASGANVLT
J: TRBJ1-1; size: NA; V: TRBV29-1; CDR3: SATRGGQNTEAF
J: TRBJ1-1; size: NA; V: TRBV7-3; CDR3: ASSFIDGTEAF
J: TRBJ2-2; size: NA; V: TRBV7-6; CDR3: ASRAGTGGFTGELF
J: TRBJ1-1; size: NA; V: TRBV5-6; CDR3: ASSSPGFTRRAF
J: TRBJ1-2; size: NA; V: TRBV4-2; CDR3: ASSQDGSSTANYGYT
J: TRBJ1-1; size: NA; V: TRBV4-2; CDR3: ASSQDRGTGAEAF
J: TRBJ2-5; size: NA; V: TRBV5-4; CDR3: ASSLGWDRGETQY
J: TRBJ1-2; size: NA; V: TRBV18; CDR3: ASSPSEGSRYGYT
J: TRBJ1-6; size: NA; V: TRBV9; CDR3: ASSEGVNSPLH
J: TRBJ2-7; size: NA; V: TRBV2; CDR3: ASSDLNRNYEQY
J: TRBJ1-2; size: NA; V: TRBV4-2; CDR3: ASSQEDNYGYT
J: TRBJ1-4; size: NA; V: TRBV4-1; CDR3: ASSQEFPDTWDGKLF
J: TRBJ1-5; size: NA; V: TRBV5-8; CDR3: ASSLWASQPQH
J: TRBJ1-3; size: NA; V: TRBV4-2; CDR3: ASSQDRDASSSGNTIY
J: TRBJ2-7; size: NA; V: TRBV9; CDR3: ASSASFTGLEQY
J: TRBJ2-5; size: NA; V: TRBV21-1; CDR3: ASSKLGQGFMETQY
J: TRBJ2-5; size: once; V: TRBV6-1; CDR3: ASTVDRQETQY
J: TRBJ1-3; size: few; V: TRBV28; CDR3: ASTATFSGGRNTIY
J: TRBJ2-2; size: NA; V: TRBV6-1; CDR3: ASNSQGDTGELF
J: TRBJ2-5; size: once; V: TRBV7-7; CDR3: ASSPGTGGETQY
J: TRBJ1-3; size: NA; V: TRBV9; CDR3: ASSVGRESTGNTIY
J: TRBJ1-2; size: NA; V: TRBV5-5; CDR3: ASSTYRGDYGYT
J: TRBJ2-1; size: NA; V: TRBV4-3; CDR3: ASSQNRGHEQF
J: TRBJ2-7; size: NA; V: TRBV18; CDR3: ASSQGAQTYEQY
J: TRBJ2-1; size: once; V: TRBV9; CDR3: ASSLTSGGDNEQF
J: TRBJ2-2; size: NA; V: TRBV6-1; CDR3: ASSEGWRGTGELF